This TCR beta chain was sequenced during a study of cytomegalovirus exposure and HLA in healthy donors. 60 Vbeta and 13 Jbeta primers were used in PCR. Clones were sequenced by immunoSEQ multiplex PCR, and TCRdb holds only the in-frame ones, with some missing. Here the sample spans around 170,000 clones, approximately 80% being singletons. V lost 7 bases and J lost 4, with 7 bases in between. CDR1 MDHEN and CDR2 SYDVKM come from the germline V gene. The CDR3 covers 11 residues. Points from the study as a whole: Compared with the approximately 680-donor mean, an Asian-associated ancestry cluster reportedly had fewer N-insertions, according to a later analysis.

This clone was seen once. The antigen remains undetermined. Sequences were obtained from PBMCs. This sequence was found in a woman aged 50 to 60 in good health and CMV-seronegative. The rearrangement uses TRBV28 and TRBJ2-5; TRBD2 is a possible D gene (5 bases). The CDR3 sequence is CASMRAETQYF. DNA of the CDR3: TGTGCCAGCATGCGGGCAGAGACCCAGTACTTC.